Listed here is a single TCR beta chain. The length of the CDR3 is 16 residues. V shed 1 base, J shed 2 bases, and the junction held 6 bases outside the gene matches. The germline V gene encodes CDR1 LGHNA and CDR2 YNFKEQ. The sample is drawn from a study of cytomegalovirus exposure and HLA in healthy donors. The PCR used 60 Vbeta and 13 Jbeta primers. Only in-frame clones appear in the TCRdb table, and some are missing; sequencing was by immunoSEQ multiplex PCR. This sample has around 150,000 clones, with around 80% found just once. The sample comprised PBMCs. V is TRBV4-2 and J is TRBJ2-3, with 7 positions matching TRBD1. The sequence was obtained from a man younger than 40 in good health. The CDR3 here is CASSQGGGRDTDTQYF. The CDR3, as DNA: TGTGCCAGCAGCCAAGGAGGGGGCAGGGACACAGATACGCAGTATTTT.